This T cell receptor beta chain was captured by sequencing in a study of blood T cells in healthy people across ages. This clonotype was counted a few times. Per germline, CDR1 DFQATT and CDR2 SNEGSKA (reference sequence). V lost 6 bases to trimming and J lost 4 bases, with 15 bases between them. The CDR3 spans 13 residues. For the second PCR, which ran for about 6 to 11 cycles, a sample-barcoded 5' primer and a J-beta primer mix were used. Using its own MiXCR run on the 5' RACE reads, TCRdb lists one record per CDR3 protein. Of 650,000 to 700,000 distinct CDR3 sequences detected, 45% to 60% appear once; the ten largest clones hold about 13%.

The sample consisted of blood. The receptor comes from a woman older than 75 in good health. This chain uses TRBV20-1 with TRBJ1-2, with no clear D. CDR3: CSASVGETYGYTF. The CDR3 DNA follows: TGCAGTGCCTCTGTCGGGGAAACCTATGGCTACACCTTC.